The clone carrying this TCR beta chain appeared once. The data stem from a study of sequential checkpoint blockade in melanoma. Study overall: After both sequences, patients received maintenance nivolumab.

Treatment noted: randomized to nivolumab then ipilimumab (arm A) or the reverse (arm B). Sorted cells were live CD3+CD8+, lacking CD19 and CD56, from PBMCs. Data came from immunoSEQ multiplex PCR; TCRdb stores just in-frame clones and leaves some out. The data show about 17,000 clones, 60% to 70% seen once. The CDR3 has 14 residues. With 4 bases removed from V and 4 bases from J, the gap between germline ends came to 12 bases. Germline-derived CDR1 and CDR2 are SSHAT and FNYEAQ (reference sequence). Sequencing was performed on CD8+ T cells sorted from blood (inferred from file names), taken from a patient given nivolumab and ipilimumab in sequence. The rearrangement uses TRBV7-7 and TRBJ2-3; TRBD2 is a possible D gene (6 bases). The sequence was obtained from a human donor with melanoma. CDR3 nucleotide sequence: TGTGCCAGCAGCTCGGGGGTGGGGGCAGATACGCAGTATTTT. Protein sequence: CASSSGVGADTQYF.